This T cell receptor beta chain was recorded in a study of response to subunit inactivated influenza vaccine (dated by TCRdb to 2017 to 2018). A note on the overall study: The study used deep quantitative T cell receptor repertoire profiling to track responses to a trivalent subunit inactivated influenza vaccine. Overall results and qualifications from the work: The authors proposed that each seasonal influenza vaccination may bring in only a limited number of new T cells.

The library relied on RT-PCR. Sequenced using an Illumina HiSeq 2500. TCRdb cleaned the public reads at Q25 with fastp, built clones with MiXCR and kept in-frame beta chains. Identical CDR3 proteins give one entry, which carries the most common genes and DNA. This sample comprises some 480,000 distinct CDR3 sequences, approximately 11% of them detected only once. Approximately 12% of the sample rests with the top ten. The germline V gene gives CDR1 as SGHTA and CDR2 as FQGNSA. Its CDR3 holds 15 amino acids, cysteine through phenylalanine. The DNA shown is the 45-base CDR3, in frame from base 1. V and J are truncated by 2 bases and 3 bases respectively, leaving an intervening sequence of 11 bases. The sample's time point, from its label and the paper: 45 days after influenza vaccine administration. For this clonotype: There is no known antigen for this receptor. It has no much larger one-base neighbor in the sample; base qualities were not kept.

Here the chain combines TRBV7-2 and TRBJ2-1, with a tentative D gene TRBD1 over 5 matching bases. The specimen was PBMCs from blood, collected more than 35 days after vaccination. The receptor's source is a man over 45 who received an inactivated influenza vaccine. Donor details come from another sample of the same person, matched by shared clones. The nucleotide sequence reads TGTGCCAGCAGCTTACCCGGACACCTCTACAATGAGCAGTTCTTC. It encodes CASSLPGHLYNEQFF.